The entry below gives a single TCR beta chain sequence along with its context. Germline CDR1 LNHDA, CDR2 SQIVND (reference sequence). V dropped 6 bases and J dropped 6 bases, with 12 bases sitting between them. The CDR3 contains 13 residues. Authors' data handling: Estimates of nucleated cell counts were drawn from the amplification of reference gene primers. Data came from immunoSEQ multiplex PCR; TCRdb stores just in-frame clones and leaves some out. V and J calls and clone size are as listed in that table; D and trimming were resolved from the DNA. Of some 100,000 clones in the sample, roughly 80% were seen once. This sample is drawn from a study of blood T cell repertoires in COVID-19. Turning to the study itself: COVID-19 samples from acute and convalescent phases originated in the United States, Italy and Spain. PBMCs, B-cell-depleted T cells, or T cells provided the cDNA or gDNA that made up the material.

Material: peripheral blood. V usage is TRBV19 and J usage is TRBJ1-5, with D tentatively TRBD1 (5 bases). This clonotype was obtained from a woman in her 70s with active or convalescent COVID-19. CDR3: CASRGGVRQPQHF. DNA for the CDR3: TGTGCCAGTAGGGGGGGGGTCCGTCAGCCCCAGCATTTT.